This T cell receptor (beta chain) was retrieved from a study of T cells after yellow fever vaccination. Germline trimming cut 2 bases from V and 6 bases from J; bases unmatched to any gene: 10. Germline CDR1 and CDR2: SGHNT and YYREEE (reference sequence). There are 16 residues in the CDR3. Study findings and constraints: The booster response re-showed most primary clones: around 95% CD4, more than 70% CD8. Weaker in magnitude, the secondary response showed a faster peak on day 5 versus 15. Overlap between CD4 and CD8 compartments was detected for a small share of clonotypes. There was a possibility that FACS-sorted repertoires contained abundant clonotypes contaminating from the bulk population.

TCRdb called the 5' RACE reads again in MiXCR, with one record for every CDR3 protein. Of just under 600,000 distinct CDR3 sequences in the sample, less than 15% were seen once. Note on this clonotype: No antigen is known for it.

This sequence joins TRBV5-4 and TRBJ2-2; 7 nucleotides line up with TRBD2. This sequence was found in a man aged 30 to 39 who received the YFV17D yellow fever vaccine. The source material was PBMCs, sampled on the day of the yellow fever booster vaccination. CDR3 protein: CASSFPVAGAAGELFF. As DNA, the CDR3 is TGTGCCAGCAGCTTCCCGGTGGCGGGAGCGGCCGGGGAGCTGTTTTTT. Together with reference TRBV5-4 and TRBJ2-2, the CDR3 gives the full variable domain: ETGVTQSPTHLIKTRGQQVTLRCSSQSGHNTVSWYQQALGQGPQFIFQYYREEENGRGNFPPRFSGLQFPNYSSELNVNALELDDSALYLCASSFPVAGAAGELFFGEGSRLTVL.